The 18 T cell receptor beta chains listed next were all sequenced from one sample in a study of shared clonotypes between healthy human individuals. Produced via immunoSEQ multiplex PCR; TCRdb's table is partial and in-frame only. The sample records some 2 million clones, around 96% being singletons. CD45RO-negative cells were positively selected for CCR7, leaving out terminally differentiated effector memory CD45RA+ cells. The specimen sequenced was naive CD8+ T cells sorted from blood. The receptor set was obtained from a man younger than 30 in good health.

This chain joins TRBV27 and TRBJ1-5; 7 nucleotides agree with TRBD1. The CDR3 runs 14 residues. The germline V gene has CDR1 MNHEY and CDR2 SMNVEV (reference sequence). V was clipped by 3 bases and J by 4 bases; unmatched bases: 3. CDR3 sequence: CASSFEGANQPQHF. CDR3 in DNA: TGTGCCAGCAGTTTTGAGGGGGCAAATCAGCCCCAGCATTTT.

This clone came up once. This rearrangement joins TRBV19 to TRBJ2-7; D not certain. The CDR3 has 14 residues. Germline values: CDR1 LNHDA, CDR2 SQIVND (reference sequence). V dropped 5 bases and J dropped 4 bases, with 15 bases sitting between them. The CDR3 sequence is CASSAAGPLYEQYF. The CDR3 DNA is TGTGCCAGTAGTGCTGCAGGCCCCCTTTACGAGCAGTACTTC.

This clone was found once. The V call is TRBV25-1, the J call TRBJ2-7; TRBD1 matches 11 bases. There are 13 residues in the CDR3. Trimming removed 8 bases from V and 7 bases from J; junction bases left unmatched: 7. Germline loops: CDR1 MGHDK, CDR2 SYGVNS. The CDR3, as DNA: TGTGCCAGCCGGGGACAGGGGGGTTGGGAGCAGTACTTC. Translated: CASRGQGGWEQYF.

The chain is built from TRBV4-3 and TRBJ2-3, with D possibly TRBD1 on 6 matching bases. Per germline, CDR1 LGHNA and CDR2 YSLEER. V lost 1 base and J 2 bases, leaving 10 bases between the germline ends. The CDR3 has 15 residues. CDR3 DNA sequence: TGCGCCAGCAGCCAAGGGGGGACAACCACAGATACGCAGTATTTT. Encoded protein: CASSQGGTTTDTQYF.

V usage is TRBV7-9 and J usage is TRBJ2-2; 11 bases agree with TRBD1. The CDR3 length is 16 residues. Germline trimming cut 0 bases from V and 6 bases from J; bases unmatched to any gene: 3. CDR1 SEHNR and CDR2 FQNEAQ come from the germline V gene (reference sequence). This chain's CDR3 is CASSLAPGQGAGELFF. The CDR3 nucleotides are TGTGCCAGCAGCTTAGCACCGGGACAGGGGGCCGGGGAGCTGTTTTTT.

CDR3 protein: CASSEQGTGDRNIQYF. CDR3 coding DNA: TGTGCCAGCAGTGAACAGGGGACAGGGGATCGGAACATTCAGTACTTC. The chain uses TRBV2 and TRBJ2-4, with 10 bases lining up with TRBD1. V lost 2 bases to trimming and J lost 7 bases; unmatched junction nucleotides: 8. Germline V gene data show CDR1 as SNHLY and CDR2 as FYNNEI. This CDR3 region has 16 residues.

The V and J genes are TRBV30 and TRBJ2-7; maybe TRBD2 (5 bases). From germline, CDR1 is GTSNPN and CDR2 SVGIG (reference sequence). The CDR3 is 13 residues long. Trimming stripped 3 bases from V and 4 bases from J, with 13 bases between. The DNA of the CDR3 is TGTGCCTGGAGCCCCGATAGGGAGTACGAGCAGTACTTC. It translates to CAWSPDREYEQYF.

The chain combines TRBV6-5 with TRBJ2-3; D is possibly TRBD2 (7 bases). V was cut by 1 base and J by 0 bases, with 11 bases left in between. This CDR3 comprises 16 residues. Germline CDR1 MNHEY, CDR2 SVGAGI. The chain's CDR3 is CASSYWGGTSTDTQYF. The CDR3 region has the DNA TGTGCCAGCAGTTACTGGGGGGGCACTAGCACAGATACGCAGTATTTT.

The chain couples TRBV7-9 to TRBJ2-2; D is perhaps TRBD1 or TRBD2 (5 bases each). Germline CDR1 is SEHNR and CDR2 is FQNEAQ (reference sequence). V was cut by 5 bases and J by 2 bases, with 15 bases left in between. The CDR3 loop spans 16 amino acids. The CDR3 nucleotides read TGTGCCAGCAGCCCCCTTGGGGGATTAAACACCGGGGAGCTGTTTTTT. As protein: CASSPLGGLNTGELFF.

CDR3 nucleotide sequence: TGTGCCTGGAGCGAAACTAGCGGGAGATACAATGAGCAGTTCTTC. It translates to CAWSETSGRYNEQFF. The V gene is TRBV30, the J gene TRBJ2-1, with TRBD2 identical over 11 bases. The V gene's germline CDR1 is GTSNPN and CDR2 SVGIG (reference sequence). The CDR3 sequence is 15 residues long. The V segment lost 3 bases and the J segment 4 bases; nucleotides outside the gene matches: 5.

This chain uses TRBV2 with TRBJ2-5; TRBD2 aligns across 9 bases. The J segment lost 2 bases and the V segment lost 6 bases, leaving 7 bases of the junction unmatched. Germline lookup yields CDR1 SNHLY and CDR2 FYNNEI. The CDR3 is made up of 15 amino acids. CDR3 in amino acids: CASSYLAGPQETQYF. CDR3 coding DNA: TGTGCCAGCAGCTACCTAGCGGGGCCACAAGAGACCCAGTACTTC.

The CDR3 DNA sequence: TGTGCCAGCAGCGGGGGACAGGGCCCTGGAAACACCATATATTTT. This encodes CASSGGQGPGNTIYF. The rearrangement uses TRBV5-6 and TRBJ1-3; 9 bases are shared with TRBD1. CDR1 SGHDT and CDR2 YYEEEE come from the germline V gene. V shed 4 bases, J shed 2 bases, and the junction held 4 bases outside the gene matches. There are 15 residues in the CDR3. The whole variable domain, filled in from reference TRBV5-6 and TRBJ1-3, reads DAGVTQSPTHLIKTRGQQVTLRCSPKSGHDTVSWYQQALGQGPQFIFQYYEEEERQRGNFPDRFSGHQFPNYSSELNVNALLLGDSALYLCASSGGQGPGNTIYFGEGSWLTVV.

The CDR3 sequence is CASSHHEAGGQETQYF. The CDR3 DNA follows: TGCGCCAGCAGCCACCACGAAGCGGGGGGGCAAGAGACCCAGTACTTC. The chain is built from TRBV4-1 and TRBJ2-5; the match to TRBD2 covers 10 bases. The junction had 6 bases not matched to a gene; V was cut back by 3 bases and J by 2 bases. This CDR3 comprises 16 residues. Germline CDR1 is MGHRA and CDR2 is YSYEKL.

The chain carries TRBV7-2 and TRBJ2-3; D possibly corresponds to TRBD1 (6 bases). Germline values: CDR1 SGHTA, CDR2 FQGNSA. The V and J ends lost 4 bases and 3 bases respectively, with 14 bases between them. This CDR3 is built from 15 residues. The CDR3, as DNA: TGTGCCAGCAGCTCCTCAACAGGGTGGACAGATACGCAGTATTTT. Protein: CASSSSTGWTDTQYF.

The chain combines TRBV7-9 with TRBJ1-2, with a weak D call TRBD1 (6 bases). V lost 4 bases and J 5 bases, leaving 20 bases between the germline ends. Germline loops: CDR1 SEHNR, CDR2 FQNEAQ (reference sequence). CDR3 length equals 16 residues. The CDR3 sequence is CASSSTFGGQGYGYTF. The CDR3 DNA reads as TGTGCCAGCAGCTCCACTTTCGGGGGGCAGGGGTATGGCTACACCTTC.

The chain couples TRBV30 to TRBJ1-2, with a tentative D call TRBD1 (6 bases). The CDR3 sequence is 18 residues long. CDR1 is GTSNPN, CDR2 SVGIG, per germline (reference sequence). V lost 3 bases and J 1 base, leaving 24 bases between the germline ends. The DNA for the CDR3 is TGTGCCTGGAGCGGTCCCTATAGGATGGGCAGGGGTAACTATGGCTACACCTTC. This gives the protein CAWSGPYRMGRGNYGYTF.

The CDR3 DNA follows: TGCGCCAGCAGTGCGGTGCAGGGGAATGGCTACACCTTC. The encoded protein is CASSAVQGNGYTF. The chain combines TRBV10-2 with TRBJ1-2; possible D gene TRBD1, 6 bases. V lost 4 bases and J 6 bases, leaving 12 bases between the germline ends. Germline loops: CDR1 WSHSY, CDR2 SAAADI. This CDR3 spans 13 amino acids.

The chain is built from TRBV11-2 and TRBJ1-1, with a possible D match to TRBD1 (5 bases). The V end was cut by 6 bases, the J end by 5 bases, with 16 bases between. The CDR3 is 14 residues long. The V gene's germline CDR1 is SGHAT and CDR2 FQNNGV. For the CDR3, the DNA is TGTGCCAGCAGTCTTCTGGACACCTCAACTGAAGCTTTCTTT. It encodes CASSLLDTSTEAFF.